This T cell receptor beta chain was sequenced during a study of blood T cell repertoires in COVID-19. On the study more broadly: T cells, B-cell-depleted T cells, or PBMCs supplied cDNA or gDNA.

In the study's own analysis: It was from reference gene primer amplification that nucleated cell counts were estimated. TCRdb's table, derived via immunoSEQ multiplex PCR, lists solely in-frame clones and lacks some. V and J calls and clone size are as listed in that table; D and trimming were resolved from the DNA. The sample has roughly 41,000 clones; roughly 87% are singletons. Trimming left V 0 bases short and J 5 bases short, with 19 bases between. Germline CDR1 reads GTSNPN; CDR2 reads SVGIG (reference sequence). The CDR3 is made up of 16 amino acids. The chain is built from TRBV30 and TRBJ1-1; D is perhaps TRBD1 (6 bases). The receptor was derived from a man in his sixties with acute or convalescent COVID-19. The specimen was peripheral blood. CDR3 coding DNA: TGTGCCTGGAGTGTGCCCAGGGGCAGGAGAGTTACTGAAGCTTTCTTT. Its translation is CAWSVPRGRRVTEAFF.